These T cell receptor beta chains were read from a single sample in a study of OX40 agonist ivuxolimab in advanced cancers. Sequencing was performed with immunoSEQ multiplex PCR; in TCRdb, only in-frame clones are kept and a portion is missing. Of tens of thousands of clones in the sample, around 85% are singletons; the top ten hold over 4.5%. Sample: CD4+ or CD8+ T cells sorted from blood, taken in a trial of the OX40 agonist ivuxolimab. Receptor source: an adult with an advanced solid tumor such as melanoma, head and neck, liver or kidney cancer. CDR3s include the opening cysteine and the closing phenylalanine or tryptophan. Fields, in order: V gene, J gene, clone size, D gene, CDR3 DNA, CDR3 protein. D genes are given only for firm matches. Some rows mark clone size as missing; the rest say once, few, many or name a class of expanded clone.

TRBV18	TRBJ1-2	NA	TRBD1	TGTGCCAGCTCCCGTCAGGACAGGGAAGGCTACACCTTC	CASSRQDREGYTF
TRBV6-5	TRBJ2-2	NA	NA	TGTGCCAGCATGCGGGCAGGGGACCCGACTGGGGAGCTGTTTTTT	CASMRAGDPTGELFF
TRBV11-1	TRBJ1-1	few	NA	TGTGCCAGCAGCTTCCGACGAGGCACTGAAGCTTTCTTT	CASSFRRGTEAFF
TRBV9	TRBJ1-1	NA	NA	TGTGCCAGCAGCCCCAAGGGGGAGTACACTGAAGCTTTCTTT	CASSPKGEYTEAFF
TRBV7-2	TRBJ2-3	NA	NA	TGTGCCAGCAGCTTGCAATACGGGGGAGGCGCAGATACGCAGTATTTT	CASSLQYGGGADTQYF
TRBV18	TRBJ1-6	NA	TRBD1	TGTGCCAGCTCAGACGACAGGGGTAGAGGAGCACCCCTCCACTTT	CASSDDRGRGAPLHF
TRBV5-1	TRBJ2-7	NA	TRBD2	TGCGCCAGCAGCTTCCGGGGGGAATCCTACGAGCAGTACTTC	CASSFRGESYEQYF
TRBV7-2	TRBJ1-2	NA	NA	TGTGCCAGCAGCTCGGACGGTAACTATGGCTACACCTTC	CASSSDGNYGYTF
TRBV7-9	TRBJ2-6	few	NA	TGTGCCAGCAGCCGTAATCAGGTCCTGACTTTC	CASSRNQVLTF
TRBV14	TRBJ2-7	NA	NA	TGTGCCAGCAGCCTCCGTCTCGGGGATACCCACGAGCAGTACTTC	CASSLRLGDTHEQYF
TRBV6-5	TRBJ1-2	NA	NA	TGTGCCAGCAGTTACTCGAGGGCCGACTATGGCTACACCTTC	CASSYSRADYGYTF
TRBV7-9	TRBJ1-6	NA	TRBD1	TGTGCCAGCAGCTTAGGACAGGGGACTTCACCCCTCCACTTT	CASSLGQGTSPLHF
TRBV27	TRBJ2-7	NA	NA	TGTGCCAGTAGAAGAAACCCCTACGAGCAGTACTTC	CASRRNPYEQYF
TRBV5-1	TRBJ2-2	NA	NA	TGCGCCAGCAGCTTGGACTTGACCGGGGAGCTGTTTTTT	CASSLDLTGELFF
TRBV7-8	TRBJ1-2	NA	NA	TGTGCCAGCAGCGATGGACAGAGCTATGGCTACACCTTC	CASSDGQSYGYTF
TRBV12-5	TRBJ2-7	NA	NA	TGTGCTAGTGGTTACCCGATCGGGGAGCAGTACTTC	CASGYPIGEQYF
TRBV7-2	TRBJ2-2	NA	NA	TGTGCCAGCAGGGGGGTGGCAGGGTGGACCGGGGAGCTGTTTTTT	CASRGVAGWTGELFF
TRBV7-9	TRBJ1-1	NA	NA	TGTGCCAGCAGCTTCCCTGTCGCTGATGAAGCTTTCTTT	CASSFPVADEAFF